These 5 T cell receptor beta chains share one sample of origin, sequenced in a study of shared clonotypes between healthy human individuals. TCRdb's table, derived via immunoSEQ multiplex PCR, lists solely in-frame clones and lacks some. The table shows some 500,000 clones, with around 95% occurring only once. Sequenced sample: naive CD4+ T cells sorted from blood. Indicated subset: CD45RA+ positively selected. All receptors come from a woman aged 30 to 39 in good health.

The V and J genes are TRBV27 and TRBJ2-2; unclear D gene. The germline gives CDR1 MNHEY, CDR2 SMNVEV (reference sequence). V lost 11 bases and J 3 bases, leaving 13 bases between the germline ends. The CDR3 runs to 13 residues. CDR3 sequence: CAPLYPHTGELFF. The CDR3 coding sequence is TGTGCCCCCCTATACCCGCACACCGGGGAGCTGTTTTTT.

The chain has TRBV28 and TRBJ1-3; possible D gene TRBD1, 6 bases. The CDR3 has 13 residues. V lost 11 bases to trimming and J lost 0 bases, with 11 bases between them. Looked up from germline, CDR1 is MDHEN and CDR2 is SYDVKM. CDR3 sequence: CAYRAFSGNTIYF. The CDR3 DNA is TGTGCCTACAGGGCCTTCTCTGGAAACACCATATATTTT.

This sequence joins TRBV28 and TRBJ1-4; D gene uncertain. Germline V CDR1 and CDR2: MDHEN, SYDVKM. CDR3 length: 15 amino acids. Trimming took 4 bases from V and 7 from J, leaving 16 bases between them. CDR3 sequence reads: CASSSPSEGSEKLFF. The CDR3 DNA reads TGTGCCAGCAGTTCCCCGAGTGAGGGCAGTGAAAAACTGTTTTTT.

The rearrangement links TRBV6-5 to TRBJ1-2; 8 nucleotides line up with TRBD1. Unmatched junction bases numbered 6, after V lost 2 bases and J lost 4 bases. Germline loops: CDR1 MNHEY, CDR2 SVGAGI. The CDR3 sequence is 15 residues long. CDR3: CASSYRTGTVYGYTF. CDR3 nucleotides: TGTGCCAGCAGTTACCGGACAGGGACTGTCTATGGCTACACCTTC.

The V and J genes are TRBV27 and TRBJ2-7; D possibly corresponds to TRBD2 (5 bases). Trimming cost V 0 bases and J 0 bases, with 9 bases left between them. The germline CDR1 and CDR2 sequences are MNHEY and SMNVEV (reference sequence). CDR3 length: 15 residues. The CDR3 DNA is TGTGCCAGCAGTTTATCTTGGCTAGCCTCCTACGAGCAGTACTTC. It is translated as CASSLSWLASYEQYF.